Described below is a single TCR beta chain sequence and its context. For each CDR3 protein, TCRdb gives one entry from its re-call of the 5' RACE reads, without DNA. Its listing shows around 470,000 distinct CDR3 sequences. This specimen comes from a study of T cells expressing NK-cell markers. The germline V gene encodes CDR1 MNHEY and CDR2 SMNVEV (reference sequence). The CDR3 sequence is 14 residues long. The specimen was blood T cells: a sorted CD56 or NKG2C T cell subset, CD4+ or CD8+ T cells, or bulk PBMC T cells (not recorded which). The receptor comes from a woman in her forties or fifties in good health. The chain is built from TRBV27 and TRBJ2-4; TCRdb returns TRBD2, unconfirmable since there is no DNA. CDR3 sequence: CASSLTSGENIQYF.